Listed below are T cell receptor beta chains from one sample, sequenced in a study of T-cell reconstitution after alpha-beta-depleted transplantation in children. TCRdb reprocessed the PCR reads via MiXCR and lists one record per CDR3 protein. The sample records some 80,000 distinct CDR3 sequences, around 18% being singletons. The input for sequencing was PBMCs, mostly from graft donor cells, taken 360 days after TCRalphabeta/CD19-depleted stem cell transplant. These receptors originate from a male patient under 10 years old who had a stem cell transplant for acute lymphoblastic leukemia, so the T cells may come from the graft donor. Both conserved end residues are part of each CDR3. Each record gives: clone size, D gene, J gene, V gene, CDR3 protein, CDR3 DNA. A D gene is named only where the DNA matches it firmly. Part of the rows lack a size; the others show once, few, many or a class for expanded clones.

abundance: -
d_gene: TRBD1
j_gene: TRBJ2-3
v_gene: TRBV9
CDR3aa: CASSVGVTGTGDTQYF
CDR3nt: TGTGCCAGCAGCGTAGGCGTGACAGGGACGGGAGATACGCAGTATTTT

abundance: many
d_gene: -
j_gene: TRBJ1-5
v_gene: TRBV18
CDR3aa: CASSPGSGNQPQHF
CDR3nt: TGTGCCAGCTCACCGGGAAGCGGCAATCAGCCCCAGCATTTT

abundance: few
d_gene: TRBD2
j_gene: TRBJ2-1
v_gene: TRBV9
CDR3aa: CASSPRSGTRNEQFF
CDR3nt: TGTGCCAGCAGCCCCCGAAGCGGGACGCGCAATGAGCAGTTCTTC

abundance: -
d_gene: TRBD2
j_gene: TRBJ2-3
v_gene: TRBV5-6
CDR3aa: CASSFSSRPGLIKRPDTQYF
CDR3nt: TGTGCCAGCAGCTTTAGCTCGCGGCCGGGACTAATAAAGCGCCCAGATACGCAGTATTTT

abundance: -
d_gene: -
j_gene: TRBJ2-4
v_gene: TRBV10-3
CDR3aa: CAISESTGSKNIQYF
CDR3nt: TGTGCCATCAGTGAGTCTACAGGGTCCAAAAACATTCAGTACTTC

abundance: few
d_gene: -
j_gene: TRBJ2-1
v_gene: TRBV12-3/TRBV12-4
CDR3aa: CASSLGLTVPSYNEQFF
CDR3nt: TGTGCCAGCAGCCTCGGTCTGACTGTCCCCTCCTACAATGAGCAGTTCTTC

abundance: -
d_gene: TRBD2
j_gene: TRBJ2-1
v_gene: TRBV6-1
CDR3aa: CASSIAGGPNEQFF
CDR3nt: TGTGCCAGCAGTATAGCGGGAGGGCCCAATGAGCAGTTCTTC

abundance: -
d_gene: -
j_gene: TRBJ2-7
v_gene: TRBV20-1
CDR3aa: CSARPYRASTYEQYF
CDR3nt: TGCAGTGCTAGACCGTACAGGGCGAGCACCTACGAGCAGTACTTC

abundance: few
d_gene: -
j_gene: TRBJ1-1
v_gene: TRBV11-2
CDR3aa: CASSHTGIMNTEAFF
CDR3nt: TGTGCCAGCAGCCACACAGGGATTATGAACACTGAAGCTTTCTTT

abundance: few
d_gene: -
j_gene: TRBJ2-1
v_gene: TRBV6-5
CDR3aa: CASSYSISREVYNEQFF
CDR3nt: TGTGCCAGCAGTTACTCTATCTCGCGGGAAGTTTACAATGAGCAGTTCTTC

abundance: -
d_gene: TRBD2
j_gene: TRBJ2-7
v_gene: TRBV4-1
CDR3aa: CASSHPGLAYEQYF
CDR3nt: TGCGCCAGCAGCCACCCGGGACTAGCCTACGAGCAGTACTTC

abundance: few
d_gene: -
j_gene: TRBJ2-5
v_gene: TRBV24-1
CDR3aa: CATSDLETPKETQYF
CDR3nt: TGTGCCACCAGTGATTTGGAGACACCTAAAGAGACCCAGTACTTC

abundance: many
d_gene: TRBD1
j_gene: TRBJ2-7
v_gene: TRBV12-3/TRBV12-4
CDR3aa: CASTLRGQSSYEQYF
CDR3nt: TGTGCCAGCACCCTCCGGGGACAGAGCTCCTACGAGCAGTACTTC

abundance: -
d_gene: -
j_gene: TRBJ2-1
v_gene: TRBV12-3/TRBV12-4
CDR3aa: CASKIYNEQFF
CDR3nt: TGTGCCAGCAAAATCTACAATGAGCAGTTCTTC

abundance: few
d_gene: TRBD2
j_gene: TRBJ2-1
v_gene: TRBV11-2
CDR3aa: CASSLKLAGDNEQFF
CDR3nt: TGTGCCAGCAGCTTAAAACTAGCGGGAGACAATGAGCAGTTCTTC

abundance: many
d_gene: -
j_gene: TRBJ2-7
v_gene: TRBV10-3
CDR3aa: CAISESAWEQYF
CDR3nt: TGTGCCATCAGTGAGTCCGCTTGGGAGCAGTACTTC

abundance: few
d_gene: -
j_gene: TRBJ2-3
v_gene: TRBV7-2
CDR3aa: CASSLVATSTDTQYF
CDR3nt: TGTGCCAGCAGCTTAGTGGCGACTAGCACAGATACGCAGTATTTT

abundance: -
d_gene: -
j_gene: TRBJ2-3
v_gene: TRBV12-3/TRBV12-4
CDR3aa: CASSLVGMRVTDTQYF
CDR3nt: TGTGCCAGCAGCCTAGTGGGCATGAGGGTCACAGATACGCAGTATTTT

abundance: -
d_gene: -
j_gene: TRBJ2-4
v_gene: TRBV12-3/TRBV12-4
CDR3aa: CASTRGAVAKNIQYF
CDR3nt: TGTGCCAGCACCCGGGGGGCCGTAGCCAAAAACATTCAGTACTTC

abundance: -
d_gene: -
j_gene: TRBJ1-2
v_gene: TRBV20-1
CDR3aa: CSAKSDYGYTF
CDR3nt: TGCAGTGCCAAAAGTGACTATGGCTACACCTTC

abundance: -
d_gene: TRBD2
j_gene: TRBJ2-3
v_gene: TRBV5-1
CDR3aa: CASSLEPSGRVRADTQYF
CDR3nt: TGCGCCAGCAGCTTGGAGCCTAGCGGGAGGGTACGAGCAGATACGCAGTATTTT

abundance: -
d_gene: -
j_gene: TRBJ2-7
v_gene: TRBV6-5
CDR3aa: CASSYSPGFSGQYF
CDR3nt: TGTGCCAGCAGTTACTCCCCCGGCTTCTCCGGGCAGTACTTC

abundance: few
d_gene: TRBD2
j_gene: TRBJ2-1
v_gene: TRBV24-1
CDR3aa: CASPIGTSGRINNEQFF
CDR3nt: TGTGCCTCCCCCATCGGGACTAGCGGGAGGATTAACAATGAGCAGTTCTTC

abundance: -
d_gene: -
j_gene: TRBJ2-2
v_gene: TRBV5-1
CDR3aa: CASSVRDPTGELFF
CDR3nt: TGCGCCAGCAGCGTCCGGGACCCCACCGGGGAGCTGTTTTTT

abundance: -
d_gene: -
j_gene: TRBJ2-2
v_gene: TRBV6-5
CDR3aa: CATRLVGELFF
CDR3nt: TGTGCCACCAGGCTGGTCGGGGAGCTGTTTTTT

abundance: -
d_gene: TRBD2
j_gene: TRBJ2-5
v_gene: TRBV5-1
CDR3aa: CASTDGTRKETQYF
CDR3nt: TGCGCCAGCACCGACGGGACTAGAAAAGAGACCCAGTACTTC

abundance: -
d_gene: -
j_gene: TRBJ2-1
v_gene: TRBV7-9
CDR3aa: CASSSKGESDNEQFF
CDR3nt: TGTGCCAGCAGCTCGAAGGGGGAGTCCGACAATGAGCAGTTCTTC

abundance: -
d_gene: -
j_gene: TRBJ2-1
v_gene: TRBV5-1
CDR3aa: CASSIAYSYNEQFF
CDR3nt: TGCGCCAGCAGCATAGCGTACTCCTACAATGAGCAGTTCTTC

abundance: -
d_gene: TRBD1
j_gene: TRBJ2-6
v_gene: TRBV12-3/TRBV12-4
CDR3aa: CASSHRTGLSGANVLTF
CDR3nt: TGTGCCAGCAGCCATCGGACAGGTCTCAGTGGGGCCAACGTCCTGACTTTC

abundance: many
d_gene: -
j_gene: TRBJ1-1
v_gene: TRBV12-3/TRBV12-4
CDR3aa: CASSFALNTEAFF
CDR3nt: TGTGCCAGCAGTTTCGCTTTGAACACTGAAGCTTTCTTT

abundance: -
d_gene: -
j_gene: TRBJ2-1
v_gene: TRBV12-3/TRBV12-4
CDR3aa: CASSPSASSYNEQFF
CDR3nt: TGTGCCAGCAGTCCCTCCGCGAGCTCCTACAATGAGCAGTTCTTC

abundance: many
d_gene: -
j_gene: TRBJ2-2
v_gene: TRBV5-1
CDR3aa: CASCGQANTGELFF
CDR3nt: TGCGCCAGCTGCGGGCAGGCGAACACCGGGGAGCTGTTTTTT

abundance: few
d_gene: -
j_gene: TRBJ2-1
v_gene: TRBV5-5
CDR3aa: CASSLLIAYNEQFF
CDR3nt: TGTGCCAGCAGCTTGTTGATCGCCTACAATGAGCAGTTCTTC

abundance: -
d_gene: -
j_gene: TRBJ1-2
v_gene: TRBV6-5
CDR3aa: CASSSPRQAVYGYTF
CDR3nt: TGTGCCAGCAGTTCCCCACGACAGGCCGTCTATGGCTACACCTTC

abundance: -
d_gene: TRBD2
j_gene: TRBJ2-5
v_gene: TRBV12-3/TRBV12-4
CDR3aa: CASSLVLAGGQETQYF
CDR3nt: TGTGCCAGCAGTTTAGTTTTGGCGGGAGGTCAAGAGACCCAGTACTTC

abundance: few
d_gene: -
j_gene: TRBJ2-1
v_gene: TRBV3-1
CDR3aa: CASSHKGVLTSYNEQFF
CDR3nt: TGTGCCAGCAGCCATAAGGGGGTACTAACCTCCTACAATGAGCAGTTCTTC

abundance: many
d_gene: -
j_gene: TRBJ1-5
v_gene: TRBV24-1
CDR3aa: CATSDARRNQPQHF
CDR3nt: TGTGCCACCAGTGATGCCAGGAGAAATCAGCCCCAGCATTTT

abundance: many
d_gene: -
j_gene: TRBJ1-3
v_gene: TRBV28
CDR3aa: CASSLSGTAGNTIYF
CDR3nt: TGTGCCAGCAGTTTGTCGGGGACGGCGGGAAACACCATATATTTT

abundance: -
d_gene: -
j_gene: TRBJ2-6
v_gene: TRBV7-9
CDR3aa: CASSFARGVSNVLTF
CDR3nt: TGTGCCAGCAGCTTCGCCAGGGGGGTGTCCAACGTCCTGACTTTC

abundance: few
d_gene: TRBD1
j_gene: TRBJ1-1
v_gene: TRBV10-3
CDR3aa: CAIRQTGGHTEAFF
CDR3nt: TGTGCCATCAGGCAGACAGGGGGCCATACTGAAGCTTTCTTT

abundance: -
d_gene: -
j_gene: TRBJ2-2
v_gene: TRBV11-3
CDR3aa: CASSPRAGLDTGELFF
CDR3nt: TGTGCCAGCAGCCCACGGGCAGGGCTGGACACCGGGGAGCTGTTTTTT

abundance: few
d_gene: TRBD2
j_gene: TRBJ2-1
v_gene: TRBV24-1
CDR3aa: CATSGMGLANFNEQFF
CDR3nt: TGTGCCACCAGTGGAATGGGACTAGCTAACTTCAATGAGCAGTTCTTC

abundance: -
d_gene: -
j_gene: TRBJ1-4
v_gene: TRBV20-1
CDR3aa: CSVGQGATNEKLFF
CDR3nt: TGCAGTGTGGGGCAAGGCGCGACTAATGAAAAACTGTTTTTT

abundance: few
d_gene: -
j_gene: TRBJ2-1
v_gene: TRBV2
CDR3aa: CASSKGEGLNEQFF
CDR3nt: TGTGCTAGCTCAAAGGGGGAGGGCCTCAATGAGCAGTTCTTC

abundance: -
d_gene: TRBD2
j_gene: TRBJ2-7
v_gene: TRBV29-1
CDR3aa: CSVGAGLYEQYF
CDR3nt: TGCAGCGTTGGAGCGGGACTTTACGAGCAGTACTTC

abundance: many
d_gene: -
j_gene: TRBJ2-4
v_gene: TRBV5-1
CDR3aa: CASSLDTVAKNIQYF
CDR3nt: TGCGCCAGCAGCTTGGACACGGTAGCCAAAAACATTCAGTACTTC

abundance: -
d_gene: TRBD1
j_gene: TRBJ2-7
v_gene: TRBV12-3/TRBV12-4
CDR3aa: CASSLRTGNYEQYF
CDR3nt: TGTGCCAGCAGTTTACGGACAGGCAACTACGAGCAGTACTTC